This T cell receptor beta chain was captured in a study of T cell repertoires in cytomegalovirus infection. Study-wide results and caveats: Clonotype analysis showed dominance of the ex vivo response by HLA-C-restricted CMV-specific TCR beta clonotypes.

This clonotype was seen repeatedly, ten times or more. Its antigen is unidentified. This CDR3 is 14 amino acids long. Trimming left V 4 bases short and J 0 bases short, with 10 bases between. Germline assignment: CDR1 SGHVS and CDR2 FQNEAQ. TCRdb re-called the reads through MiXCR, storing one row per CDR3 protein. In the table there are about 450,000 distinct CDR3 sequences, about 33% of which are singletons. The sequencing sample was made of PBMCs. The chain is built from TRBV7-8 and TRBJ2-7; D might be TRBD1 (6 bases). The receptor was isolated from a human donor in good health (CMV status not recorded). Some clones in this sample may be carry-over from other donors' samples. CDR3 coding DNA: TGTGCCAGCAGCTCACGGACAGTCTCCTACGAGCAGTACTTC. As protein: CASSSRTVSYEQYF.